This record concerns one T cell receptor (beta chain) sequence. The source material, RNA transcripts, was used to amplify TCR beta CDR3 regions. HTBI primers drove first-round RT-PCR of the TCR CDR3. TCRdb analysed the multiplex PCR reads with MiXCR anew, one entry per CDR3 protein. The sample has under 400,000 distinct CDR3 sequences; approximately 15% are singletons. Trimming took 3 bases from V and 5 from J; bases not matched to a gene: 6. This CDR3 has 14 amino acids. Germline V gene lookup returns CDR1 KGHSH and CDR2 LQKENI. This record comes from a study of T cells in Graves' hyperthyroidism and ophthalmopathy.

Sequencing input: blood. V gene TRBV18 combines with J gene TRBJ1-2, with TRBD1 matching 7 bases. The clonotype originates from a woman aged 55-70 years with Graves' hyperthyroidism. CDR3 in amino acids: CASSPPGQQYGYTF. The CDR3 DNA reads as TGTGCCAGCTCACCCCCGGGACAGCAATATGGCTACACCTTC.